At least ten counts were recorded for the clone carrying this TCR beta chain. Its antigen is undetermined. This beta chain represents an off-target read in a library built for alpha chains; its size is of limited meaning. The CDR3 loop spans 14 amino acids. V was cut by 0 bases and J by 5 bases, with 12 bases left in between. CDR1 and CDR2 (germline): SGHRS, YFSETQ. One entry per CDR3 protein, called by TCRdb with MiXCR from the 5' RACE reads. The data hold roughly 18,000 distinct CDR3 sequences, with roughly a tenth observed a single time. These data belong to a study of spatial heterogeneity in lung cancer. Study-level results: Mutation counts in tumors were tracked by counts of expanded intratumoral alpha and beta TCRs.

The time point: sample taken at primary tumor resection. The receptor was derived from a female donor with early-stage non-small cell lung cancer. The specimen was lung tumor tissue, collected at surgery. The chain recombines TRBV5-1 with TRBJ2-7; D might be TRBD2 (6 bases). In DNA form, the CDR3 reads TGCGCCAGCAGCTTGGGGCCGGGCGGGGACGAGCAGTACTTC. Its protein product is CASSLGPGGDEQYF.